This T cell receptor (beta chain) was found in a study of blood T cell repertoires in COVID-19. Background on the study: COVID-19 samples from acute and convalescent phases originated in the United States, Italy and Spain. T cells, B-cell-depleted T cells, or PBMCs provided the cDNA or gDNA that served as material.

Here immunoSEQ multiplex PCR was the method, and the copy in TCRdb shows in-frame clones only, minus some. The data contain roughly 260,000 clones, around 82% of them singletons. CDR3 length: 14 residues. The V gene lost 8 bases and the J gene lost 1 base, with 9 bases spanning the gap. CDR1 SNHLY and CDR2 FYNNEI come from the germline V gene. This clonotype was obtained from a woman older than 75 with active or convalescent COVID-19. The chain combines TRBV2 with TRBJ1-6, with D possibly matching TRBD1 (6 bases). The specimen was peripheral blood. Written as DNA, the CDR3 is TGTGCCAGCGGTGGGACATCCTATAATTCACCCCTCCACTTT. Translation: CASGGTSYNSPLHF.